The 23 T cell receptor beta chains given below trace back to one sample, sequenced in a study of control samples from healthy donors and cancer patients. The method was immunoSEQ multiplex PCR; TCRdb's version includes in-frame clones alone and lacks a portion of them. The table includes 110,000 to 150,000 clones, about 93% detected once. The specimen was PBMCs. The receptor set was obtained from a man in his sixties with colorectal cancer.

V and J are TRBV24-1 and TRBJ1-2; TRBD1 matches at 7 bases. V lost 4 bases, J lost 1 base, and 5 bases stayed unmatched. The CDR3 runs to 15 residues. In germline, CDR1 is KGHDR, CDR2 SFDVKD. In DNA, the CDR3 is TGTGCCACCAGTGACTCAGGGACAGTTAACTATGGCTACACCTTC. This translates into CATSDSGTVNYGYTF.

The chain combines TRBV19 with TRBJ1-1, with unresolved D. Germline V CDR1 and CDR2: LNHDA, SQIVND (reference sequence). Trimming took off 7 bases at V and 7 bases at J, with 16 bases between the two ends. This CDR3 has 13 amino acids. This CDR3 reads CASTDRGEDEAFF. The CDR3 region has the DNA TGTGCCAGTACCGATCGGGGTGAAGATGAAGCTTTCTTT.

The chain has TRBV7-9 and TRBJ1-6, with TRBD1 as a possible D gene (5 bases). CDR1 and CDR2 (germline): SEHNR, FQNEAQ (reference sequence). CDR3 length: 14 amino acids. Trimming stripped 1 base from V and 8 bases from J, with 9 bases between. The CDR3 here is CASSLGDGYSPLHF. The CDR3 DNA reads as TGTGCCAGCAGCTTAGGGGACGGATATTCACCCCTCCACTTT.

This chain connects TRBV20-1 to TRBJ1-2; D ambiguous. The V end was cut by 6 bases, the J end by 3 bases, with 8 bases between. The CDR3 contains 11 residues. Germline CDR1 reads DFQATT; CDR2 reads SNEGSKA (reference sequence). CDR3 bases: TGCAGTGCGGGTCGGGACTATGGCTACACCTTC. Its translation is CSAGRDYGYTF.

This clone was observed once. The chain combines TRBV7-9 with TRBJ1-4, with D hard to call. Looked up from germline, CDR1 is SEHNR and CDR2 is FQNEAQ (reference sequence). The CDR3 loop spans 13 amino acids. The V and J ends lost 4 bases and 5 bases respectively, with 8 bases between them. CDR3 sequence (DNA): TGTGCCAGCAGCTCCGGGTGGAATGAAAAACTGTTTTTT. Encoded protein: CASSSGWNEKLFF.

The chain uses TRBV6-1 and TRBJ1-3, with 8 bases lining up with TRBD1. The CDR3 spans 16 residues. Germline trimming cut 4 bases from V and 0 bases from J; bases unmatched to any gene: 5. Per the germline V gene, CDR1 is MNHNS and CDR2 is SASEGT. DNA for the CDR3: TGTGCCAGCAGTGGGACAGGGAGGGGCTCTGGAAACACCATATATTTT. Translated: CASSGTGRGSGNTIYF.

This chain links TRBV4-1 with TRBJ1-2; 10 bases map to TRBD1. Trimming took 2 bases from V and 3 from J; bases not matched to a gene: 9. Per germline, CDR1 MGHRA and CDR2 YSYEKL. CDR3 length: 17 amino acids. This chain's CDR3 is CASSQYTQTGGDYGYTF. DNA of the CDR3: TGCGCCAGCAGCCAATATACCCAGACAGGGGGCGACTATGGCTACACCTTC.

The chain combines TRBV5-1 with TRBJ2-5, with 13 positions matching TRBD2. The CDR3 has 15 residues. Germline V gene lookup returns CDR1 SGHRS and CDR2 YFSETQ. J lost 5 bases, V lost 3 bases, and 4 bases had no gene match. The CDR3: CASSSGTSGVETQYF. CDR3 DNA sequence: TGCGCCAGCAGCTCGGGGACTAGCGGGGTGGAGACCCAGTACTTC.

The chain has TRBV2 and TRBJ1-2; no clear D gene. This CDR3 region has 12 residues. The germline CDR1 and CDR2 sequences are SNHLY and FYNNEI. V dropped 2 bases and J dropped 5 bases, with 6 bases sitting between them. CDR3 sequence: CASSESTYGYTF. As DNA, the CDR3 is TGTGCCAGCAGTGAAAGCACTTATGGCTACACCTTC.

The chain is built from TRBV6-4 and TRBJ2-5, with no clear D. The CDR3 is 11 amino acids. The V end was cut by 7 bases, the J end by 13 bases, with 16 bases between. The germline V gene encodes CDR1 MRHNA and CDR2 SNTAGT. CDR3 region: CASNSSSFGYF. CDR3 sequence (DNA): TGTGCCAGCAACTCCTCTTCGTTTGGGTACTTC.

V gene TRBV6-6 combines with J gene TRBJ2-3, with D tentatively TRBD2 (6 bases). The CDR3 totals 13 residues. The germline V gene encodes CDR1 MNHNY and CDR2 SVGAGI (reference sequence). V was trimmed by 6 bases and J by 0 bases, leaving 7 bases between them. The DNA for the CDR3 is TGTGCCAGCAGGGGAGGAAGCACAGATACGCAGTATTTT. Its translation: CASRGGSTDTQYF.

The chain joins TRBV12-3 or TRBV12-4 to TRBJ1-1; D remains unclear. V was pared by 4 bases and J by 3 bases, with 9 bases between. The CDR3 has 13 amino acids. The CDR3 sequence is CASSSREYTEAFF. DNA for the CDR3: TGTGCCAGCAGTTCTAGGGAGTACACTGAAGCTTTCTTT.

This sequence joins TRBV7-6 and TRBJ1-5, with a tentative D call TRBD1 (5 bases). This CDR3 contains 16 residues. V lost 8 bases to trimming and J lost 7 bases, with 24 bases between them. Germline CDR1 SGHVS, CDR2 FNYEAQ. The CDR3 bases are TGTGCCAGCTCCACCTTTGACGGGGACGTAGAACAGCCCCAGCATTTT. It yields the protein CASSTFDGDVEQPQHF. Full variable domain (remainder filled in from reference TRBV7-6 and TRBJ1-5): GAGVSQSPRYKVTKRGQDVALRCDPISGHVSLYWYRQALGQGPEFLTYFNYEAQQDKSGLPNDRFSAERPEGSISTLTIQRTEQRDSAMYRCASSTFDGDVEQPQHFGDGTRLSIL.

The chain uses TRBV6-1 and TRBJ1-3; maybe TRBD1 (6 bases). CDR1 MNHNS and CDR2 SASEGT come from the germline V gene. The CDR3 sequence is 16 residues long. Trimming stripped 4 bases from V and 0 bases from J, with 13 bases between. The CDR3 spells CASSVSYRDSGNTIYF. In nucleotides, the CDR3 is TGTGCCAGCAGTGTTTCCTACAGGGACTCTGGAAACACCATATATTTT.

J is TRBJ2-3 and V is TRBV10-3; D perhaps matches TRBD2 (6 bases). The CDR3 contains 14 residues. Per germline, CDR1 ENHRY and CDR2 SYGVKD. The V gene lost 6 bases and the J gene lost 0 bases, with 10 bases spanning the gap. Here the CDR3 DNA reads TGTGCCATCAGGGGCGGGGAGAGCACAGATACGCAGTATTTT. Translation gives CAIRGGESTDTQYF.

CDR3 in DNA: TGTGCCAGTAGTATGGGGCAGGGCCTCGACGAGCAGTACTTC. It yields the protein CASSMGQGLDEQYF. The rearrangement joins TRBV19 to TRBJ2-7, with a possible D match to TRBD1 (5 bases). The CDR3 sequence is 14 residues long. Deletions cut 3 bases from V and 5 bases from J, with 14 bases between. Germline V gene lookup returns CDR1 LNHDA and CDR2 SQIVND (reference sequence).

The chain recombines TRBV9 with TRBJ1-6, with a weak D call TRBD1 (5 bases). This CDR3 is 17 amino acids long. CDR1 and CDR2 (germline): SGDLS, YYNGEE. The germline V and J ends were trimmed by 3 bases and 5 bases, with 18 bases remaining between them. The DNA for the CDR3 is TGTGCCAGCAGCGCCCTAGGGGAAATCGTGGATAATTCACCCCTCCACTTT. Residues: CASSALGEIVDNSPLHF.

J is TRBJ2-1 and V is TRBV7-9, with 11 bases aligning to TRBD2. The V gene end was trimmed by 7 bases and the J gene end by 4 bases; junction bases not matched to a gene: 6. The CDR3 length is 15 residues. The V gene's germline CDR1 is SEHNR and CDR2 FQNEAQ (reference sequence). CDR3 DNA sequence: TGTGCCAGCAATAGCGGGGGGGCCCATTACAATGAGCAGTTCTTC. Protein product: CASNSGGAHYNEQFF.

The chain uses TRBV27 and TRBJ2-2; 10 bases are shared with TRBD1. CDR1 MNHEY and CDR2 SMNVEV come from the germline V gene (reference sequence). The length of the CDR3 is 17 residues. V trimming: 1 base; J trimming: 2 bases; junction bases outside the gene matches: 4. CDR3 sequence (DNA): TGTGCCAGCAGTTTATTGGGACAGGGGTTAAACACCGGGGAGCTGTTTTTT. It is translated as CASSLLGQGLNTGELFF.

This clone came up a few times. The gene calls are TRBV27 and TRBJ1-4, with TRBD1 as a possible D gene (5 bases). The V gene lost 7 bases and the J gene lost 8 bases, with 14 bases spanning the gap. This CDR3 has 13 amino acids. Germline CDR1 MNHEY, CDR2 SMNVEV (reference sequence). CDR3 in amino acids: CASTMREGEKLFF. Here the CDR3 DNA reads TGTGCCAGCACTATGAGGGAGGGGGAAAAACTGTTTTTT.

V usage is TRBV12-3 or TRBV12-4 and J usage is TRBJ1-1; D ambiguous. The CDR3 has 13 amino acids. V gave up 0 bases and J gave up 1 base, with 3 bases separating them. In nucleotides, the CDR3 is TGTGCCAGCAGTTTAGCAGAGAACACTGAAGCTTTCTTT. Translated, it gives CASSLAENTEAFF.

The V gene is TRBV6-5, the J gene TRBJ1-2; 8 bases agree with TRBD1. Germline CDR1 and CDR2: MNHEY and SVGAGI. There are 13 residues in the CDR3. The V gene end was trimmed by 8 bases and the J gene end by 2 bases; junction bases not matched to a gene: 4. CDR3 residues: CASEQGGNYGYTF. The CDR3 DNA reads TGTGCCAGCGAACAGGGGGGAAACTATGGCTACACCTTC.

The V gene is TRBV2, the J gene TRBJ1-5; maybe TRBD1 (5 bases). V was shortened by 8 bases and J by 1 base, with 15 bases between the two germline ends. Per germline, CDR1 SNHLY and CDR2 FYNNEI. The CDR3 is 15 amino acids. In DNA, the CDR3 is TGTGCCAGCTGTCAGGGCGACGGGAGCAATCAGCCCCAGCATTTT. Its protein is CASCQGDGSNQPQHF.